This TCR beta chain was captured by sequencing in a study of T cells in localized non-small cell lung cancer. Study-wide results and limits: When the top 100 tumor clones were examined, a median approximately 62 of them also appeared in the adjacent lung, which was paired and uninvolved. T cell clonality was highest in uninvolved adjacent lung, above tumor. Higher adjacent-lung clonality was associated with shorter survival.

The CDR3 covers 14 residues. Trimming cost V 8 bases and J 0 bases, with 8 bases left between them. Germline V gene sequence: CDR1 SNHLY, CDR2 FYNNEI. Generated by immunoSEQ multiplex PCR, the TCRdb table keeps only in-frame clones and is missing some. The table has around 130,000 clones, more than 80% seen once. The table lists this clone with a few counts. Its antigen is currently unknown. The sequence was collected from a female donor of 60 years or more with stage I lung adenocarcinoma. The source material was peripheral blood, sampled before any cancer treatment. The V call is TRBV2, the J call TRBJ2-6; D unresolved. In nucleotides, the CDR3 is TGTGCCAGCTTATACGCCTCTGGGGCCAACGTCCTGACTTTC. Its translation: CASLYASGANVLTF.